This is a list of T cell receptor beta chains from one sample in a study of cytomegalovirus exposure and HLA in healthy donors. The method was immunoSEQ multiplex PCR; TCRdb's version includes in-frame clones alone and lacks a portion of them. The sample shows about 150,000 clones, 79% of them seen only once. Material for sequencing was PBMCs. The receptors shown here come from a man over 45 in good health and CMV-seropositive. The conserved cysteine and the conserved F or W are not part of the CDR3 here. Fields, in order: CDR3 length, J gene, V gene, CDR3 protein.

11 TRBJ2-1 TRBV2 ASSLDRENEQF
12 TRBJ2-5 TRBV5-1 ASSATSGGETQY
11 TRBJ2-3 TRBV10-1 ASSRGITDTQY
13 TRBJ1-5 TRBV28 ASSSYRGHNQPQH
13 TRBJ2-5 TRBV5-6 ASSLGQEIQETQY
12 TRBJ2-7 TRBV28 ASSPSGGIYEQY
11 TRBJ2-5 TRBV14 ASSRQGQETQY
11 TRBJ2-7 TRBV7-2 ASSRNRGREQY
13 TRBJ2-7 TRBV2 ASSAGGAGPGEQY
12 TRBJ1-2 TRBV6-4 ASNPGTGGRGYT
12 . TRBV27 ASSSPTSGHEQY
10 TRBJ1-1 TRBV5-5 ASSLSRTEAF
11 TRBJ1-1 TRBV28 ASSLQGPTEAF
11 TRBJ2-1 TRBV29-1 SVESQGHDEQF
10 . TRBV5-1 ASSLEEGEQY
13 TRBJ1-2 TRBV18 ASSQMNTGIYGYT
14 TRBJ2-1 TRBV7-9 ASSLILAGGRNEQF
13 TRBJ2-7 TRBV28 ASSLAGGPVYEQY
14 TRBJ2-7 TRBV9 ASSVGGTETSYEQY
13 TRBJ2-2 TRBV5-6 ASSRQGGNTGELF
13 TRBJ1-1 TRBV28 ASTFTGGASTEAF
13 TRBJ2-1 TRBV7-9 ASSPRGLTYNEQF
10 TRBJ2-3 TRBV28 ASLAATDTQY
12 TRBJ2-5 TRBV15 ATSRDRDFKTQY
13 TRBJ2-5 TRBV5-1 ASSLEGAPPETQY
11 TRBJ1-4 TRBV30 AWRKPGYEKLF
10 TRBJ2-7 TRBV5-1 ASGHTRDEQY
14 TRBJ1-5 TRBV7-3 ASSSPGAASNQPQH
14 TRBJ2-2 TRBV19 ASRQYGGSNTGELF
10 TRBJ1-2 TRBV14 ASSRYSYGYT
11 TRBJ2-7 TRBV2 ASSGLDSYEQY
13 TRBJ2-7 TRBV5-8 ASSVHRVGAYEQY
12 TRBJ1-6 TRBV19 ASIPGQGNSPLH
9 TRBJ2-5 TRBV20-1 SASFLETQY
11 TRBJ2-3 TRBV2 ASRLAGADTQY
13 TRBJ2-1 TRBV9 ASSVVTSGRHEQF
12 TRBJ1-2 TRBV6-1 ASTGTGTSYGYT
10 TRBJ2-5 TRBV7-9 SSSLESETQY
15 TRBJ1-3 TRBV5-1 ASSPGNSGPSGNTIY
10 TRBJ2-3 TRBV5-1 ASSAGTDTQY
13 TRBJ2-3 TRBV7-8 ASSLWTSGTDTQY
12 TRBJ2-1 TRBV7-2 ASSLGVRYNEQF
10 TRBJ1-5 TRBV7-9 ASSSISGPQH
11 TRBJ2-7 TRBV28 ASGTGGPYEQY
13 TRBJ2-1 TRBV7-3 ASSSGLAGINEQF
13 TRBJ2-5 TRBV4-1 ASRDSGRARETQY
12 TRBJ1-2 TRBV2 ASSGQAQFHGYT